This T cell receptor beta chain was documented in a study of Graves' ophthalmopathy and Graves' hyperthyroidism. Using RNA transcripts, the TCR beta CDR3 regions were amplified. Amplification began with first-round RT-PCR using HTBI primers, then second-round multiplex PCR was performed. TCRdb redid the calling of the multiplex PCR reads with MiXCR, one entry per CDR3 protein. The sample gives some 410,000 distinct CDR3 sequences, under 25% of which show up once; 2.5% to 3.5% is in the top ten. V was pared by 4 bases and J by 2 bases, with 14 bases between. Germline CDR1 is GTSNPN and CDR2 is SVGIG (reference sequence). CDR3 size: 14 residues.

The V gene is TRBV30, the J gene TRBJ1-2; D possibly corresponds to TRBD1 (6 bases). What was sequenced was peripheral blood. This receptor was identified in a young woman with stable Graves' hyperthyroidism. CDR3 loop: CAWKRGALNYGYTF. In DNA, the CDR3 is TGTGCCTGGAAACGGGGGGCGCTGAACTATGGCTACACCTTC.